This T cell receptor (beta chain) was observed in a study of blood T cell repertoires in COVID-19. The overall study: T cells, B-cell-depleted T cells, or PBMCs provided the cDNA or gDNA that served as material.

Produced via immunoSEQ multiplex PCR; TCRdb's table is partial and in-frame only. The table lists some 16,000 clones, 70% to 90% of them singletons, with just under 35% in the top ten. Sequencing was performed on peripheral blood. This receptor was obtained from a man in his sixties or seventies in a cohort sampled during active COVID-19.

The chain's CDR3 is CASTTTSGRANEQFF. Written as DNA, the CDR3 is TGTGCCAGTACCACTACTAGCGGGAGGGCCAATGAGCAGTTCTTC. The chain has TRBV19 and TRBJ2-1; 13 positions match TRBD2. V was clipped by 7 bases and J by 6 bases; unmatched bases: 6. The CDR3 has 15 residues. The germline V gene encodes CDR1 LNHDA and CDR2 SQIVND (reference sequence). The variable domain in full, with the rest retrieved from reference TRBV19 and TRBJ2-1, is DGGITQSPKYLFRKEGQNVTLSCEQNLNHDAMYWYRQDPGQGLRLIYYSQIVNDFQKGDIAEGYSVSREKKESFPLTVTSAQKNPTAFYLCASTTTSGRANEQFFGPGTRLTVL.